The subject of this entry is one T cell receptor (beta chain). Treatment denoted: 15 to 20 received Ad26.COV2.S at low or high dose, single or two shots; roughly five received placebo; per-sample allocation not given. Samples came from day 63 after the first vaccine or placebo injection. The data are from a study of Ad26.COV2.S vaccination and SARS-CoV-2 variants. This CDR3 is 14 amino acids long. Germline CDR1 MNHEY, CDR2 SVGAGI. V lost 1 base and J lost 7; bases outside the gene matches: 4. The data were produced by immunoSEQ multiplex PCR, yet TCRdb's version contains in-frame clones alone and is incomplete. The table has about 480,000 clones, approximately 90% seen once; the top ten hold roughly 12%.

The chain combines TRBV6-5 with TRBJ2-7; TRBD2 matches at 10 bases. The material was peripheral blood, obtained in a trial of Ad26.COV2.S vaccine versus placebo. This TCR came from a person between 18 and 59 years old who received the Ad26.COV2.S COVID-19 vaccine or a placebo. The CDR3 spells CASSYFLTSGEQYF. CDR3 DNA: TGTGCCAGCAGTTACTTCCTGACTAGCGGGGAGCAGTACTTC.